Sequencing of this T cell receptor beta chain was carried out in a study of breast tumors, draining lymph nodes, adjacent tissues. A single record per CDR3 protein comes from TCRdb applying MiXCR to the multiplex PCR reads. Here the sample spans more than 250,000 distinct CDR3 sequences, over 30% being singletons. This clonotype was recorded at least ten times. Axillary draining lymph nodes of breast cancer patients supplied the node samples. The receptor was derived from a female donor with breast cancer. Some clones in this sample may be carry-over from other donors' samples. Sequenced input: axillary lymph node tissue.

DNA of the CDR3: TGCGCCAGCAGTGATGGGGTCCTTAATGAAAAACTGTTTTTT. This gives the protein CASSDGVLNEKLFF. This chain links TRBV10-1 with TRBJ1-4; D is unclear. CDR3 length: 14 amino acids. In germline, CDR1 is WNHNN, CDR2 SYGVQD (reference sequence). V lost 3 bases and J lost 4, with 9 bases in between.